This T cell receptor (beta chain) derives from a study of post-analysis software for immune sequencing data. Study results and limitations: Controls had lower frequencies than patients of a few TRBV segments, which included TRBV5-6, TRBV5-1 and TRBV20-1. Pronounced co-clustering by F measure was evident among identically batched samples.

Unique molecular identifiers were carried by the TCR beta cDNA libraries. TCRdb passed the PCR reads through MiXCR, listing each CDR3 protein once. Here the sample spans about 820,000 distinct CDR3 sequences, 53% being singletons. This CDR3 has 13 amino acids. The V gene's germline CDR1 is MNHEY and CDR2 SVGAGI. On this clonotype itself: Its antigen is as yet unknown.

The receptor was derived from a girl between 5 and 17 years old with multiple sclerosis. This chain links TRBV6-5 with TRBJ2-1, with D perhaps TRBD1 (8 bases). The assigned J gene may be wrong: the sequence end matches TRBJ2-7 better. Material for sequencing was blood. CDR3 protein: CANIPRGRGEQYF. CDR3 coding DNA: TGTGCCAACATTCCCAGGGGGCGGGGGGAGCAGTACTTC.